Listed here are 9 T cell receptor beta chains from one sample, sequenced in a study of siplizumab effects on memory and regulatory T cells. The assay was immunoSEQ multiplex PCR, and TCRdb's table has in-frame clones only and misses some. The sample has approximately 110,000 clones; 90% to 95% are singletons. The sample taken for sequencing was Tregs sorted from blood. These receptors all stem from a human donor in good health.

The chain combines TRBV7-9 with TRBJ1-2; 11 nucleotides match TRBD1. The CDR3 consists of 15 residues. V gave up 5 bases and J gave up 4 bases; unmatched junction bases: 6. Germline V lookup: CDR1 SEHNR, CDR2 FQNEAQ (reference sequence). The CDR3 here is CASSPRTGGPYGYTF. DNA of the CDR3: TGTGCCAGCAGCCCACGGACAGGGGGCCCCTATGGCTACACCTTC.

In its sample, this clone was seen once. The CDR3 protein is CASSEGSSGANVLTF. The CDR3, as DNA: TGCGCCAGCAGCGAGGGGAGCTCTGGGGCCAACGTCCTGACTTTC. The rearrangement uses TRBV5-1 and TRBJ2-6, with D perhaps given as TRBD1 or TRBD2 (5 bases each). The CDR3 contains 15 residues. CDR1 is SGHRS, CDR2 YFSETQ, per germline. V was trimmed by 4 bases and J by 0 bases, leaving 8 bases between them. Filled out from reference TRBV5-1 and TRBJ2-6, the complete variable domain reads KAGVTQTPRYLIKTRGQQVTLSCSPISGHRSVSWYQQTPGQGLQFLFEYFSETQRNKGNFPGRFSGRQFSNSRSEMNVSTLELGDSALYLCASSEGSSGANVLTFGAGSRLTVL.

The rearrangement uses TRBV2 and TRBJ1-6; D not certain. Trimming shortened V by 3 bases and J by 7 bases, and 4 bases separated the two germline ends. CDR3 length equals 12 residues. Germline assignment: CDR1 SNHLY and CDR2 FYNNEI. The CDR3 DNA sequence: TGTGCCAGCAGTGATGGGAATTCACCCCTCCACTTT. This sequence encodes CASSDGNSPLHF. Full variable domain (outside the CDR3, taken from reference TRBV2 and TRBJ1-6): EPEVTQTPSHQVTQMGQEVILRCVPISNHLYFYWYRQILGQKVEFLVSFYNNEISEKSEIFDDQFSVERPDGSNFTLKIRSTKLEDSAMYFCASSDGNSPLHFGNGTRLTVT.

The chain joins TRBV27 to TRBJ1-2, with 11 bases aligning to TRBD1. The V gene's germline CDR1 is MNHEY and CDR2 SMNVEV (reference sequence). There are 15 residues in the CDR3. Germline trimming cut 6 bases from V and 5 bases from J; bases unmatched to any gene: 8. The DNA of the CDR3 is TGTGCCAGCAGAGGACAGGGGGCGCGATGGTATGGCTACACCTTC. Its translation is CASRGQGARWYGYTF.

The chain recombines TRBV5-1 with TRBJ2-5, with 10 bases identical to TRBD2. The trim removed 2 bases at V and 5 bases at J, leaving 3 bases unmatched. Looked up from germline, CDR1 is SGHRS and CDR2 is YFSETQ. There are 14 residues in the CDR3. This CDR3 is CASSFLAGVETQYF. In nucleotides, the CDR3 is TGCGCCAGCAGCTTCCTAGCGGGGGTTGAGACCCAGTACTTC.

The chain's CDR3 is CASRIRGGAYEQYF. The CDR3 DNA is TGTGCCAGCAGGATTAGAGGAGGCGCCTACGAGCAGTACTTC. The V and J genes are TRBV11-2 and TRBJ2-7; tentatively, D is TRBD2 (5 bases). V gave up 6 bases and J gave up 2 bases, with 14 bases separating them. Looked up from germline, CDR1 is SGHAT and CDR2 is FQNNGV. CDR3 length: 14 amino acids. The full variable domain, with the rest looked up from reference TRBV11-2 and TRBJ2-7, is EAGVAQSPRYKIIEKRQSVAFWCNPISGHATLYWYQQILGQGPKLLIQFQNNGVVDDSQLPKDRFSAERLKGVDSTLKIQPAKLEDSAVYLCASRIRGGAYEQYFGPGTRLTVT.

V gene TRBV7-9 combines with J gene TRBJ1-2, with D unresolved. CDR3 length: 14 residues. The V and J ends lost 1 base and 8 bases respectively, with 14 bases between them. Germline V gene lookup returns CDR1 SEHNR and CDR2 FQNEAQ (reference sequence). CDR3 loop: CASSLDPGSGGYTF. Here the CDR3 DNA reads TGTGCCAGCAGCTTAGACCCGGGTTCGGGCGGCTACACCTTC.

The rearrangement uses TRBV30 and TRBJ2-7; D gene ambiguous. This CDR3 is 14 amino acids long. Per germline, CDR1 GTSNPN and CDR2 SVGIG (reference sequence). Trimming stripped 3 bases from V and 1 base from J, with 13 bases between. Written as DNA, the CDR3 is TGTGCCTGGAGACACGCCCGTAGGTCCTACGAGCAGTACTTC. It encodes CAWRHARRSYEQYF.

The chain combines TRBV7-8 with TRBJ1-6; D possibly corresponds to TRBD1 (5 bases). The V gene lost 0 bases and the J gene lost 9 bases, with 6 bases spanning the gap. Germline V lookup: CDR1 SGHVS, CDR2 FQNEAQ. CDR3 length equals 13 residues. The CDR3 region is CASSLARVSPLHF. DNA of the CDR3: TGTGCCAGCAGCTTAGCCAGGGTTTCACCCCTCCACTTT.